The 27 T cell receptor beta chains reported below all come from one sample, sequenced in a study of blood T cells in healthy people across ages. For the second PCR, which ran for 7 to 11 cycles, a sample-barcoded 5' primer and a J-beta primer mix were used. TCRdb re-analysed the 5' RACE reads in MiXCR, keeping a single row per CDR3 protein. The sample consists of 920,000 or so distinct CDR3 sequences, under 45% of them appearing once. The sequenced sample was blood. The receptors come from a woman between 55 and 75 years old in good health.

This clonotype showed up just a few times. The chain carries TRBV7-9 and TRBJ1-1; D is possibly TRBD1 (6 bases). The germline V and J ends were trimmed by 11 bases and 5 bases, with 12 bases remaining between them. The CDR3 covers 11 residues. The germline gives CDR1 SEHNR, CDR2 FQNEAQ (reference sequence). CDR3 loop: CAGEDRTEAFF. In DNA, the CDR3 is TGTGCCGGTGAAGACAGGACTGAAGCTTTCTTT.

The chain employs TRBV20-1 and TRBJ2-3, with TRBD2 matching 7 bases. In germline, CDR1 is DFQATT, CDR2 SNEGSKA (reference sequence). The CDR3 spans 14 residues. V lost 1 base and J lost 3; bases outside the gene matches: 4. The CDR3 DNA sequence: TGCAGTGCTAGAGTCCCTAGCGGAACAGATACGCAGTATTTT. Translated: CSARVPSGTDTQYF.

In its sample, this clonotype was seen once. Sequence at one end of the junction differs from germline and may be a read error. V gene TRBV5-1 combines with J gene TRBJ1-1; D gene unclear. The CDR3 loop spans 11 amino acids. CDR1 is SGHRS and CDR2 is YFSETQ in the germline V gene. The CDR3 is CASSLGTGAFF. In DNA, the CDR3 is TGCGCCAGCAGCTTGGGAACTGGAGCTTTCTTT.

This clonotype was picked up many times. This chain uses TRBV9 with TRBJ2-5; D possibly uses TRBD1 or TRBD2 (5 bases each). Trimming cost V 4 bases and J 5 bases, with 18 bases left between them. This CDR3 contains 15 residues. Germline-derived CDR1 and CDR2 are SGDLS and YYNGEE. This CDR3 is CASSQYTGAGETQYF. The CDR3 DNA follows: TGTGCCAGCAGCCAATACACCGGGGCAGGGGAGACCCAGTACTTC.

V is TRBV29-1 and J is TRBJ2-1; possibly TRBD2 for D (7 bases). The J call is in doubt because the DNA end fits TRBJ2-7 better. Germline V lookup: CDR1 SQVTM, CDR2 ANQGSEA. CDR3 length: 16 amino acids. For the CDR3, the DNA is TGCAGCGTTGGACGAGGGAGGGGGAGCTCCTACAATGAGCAGTACTTC. Protein sequence: CSVGRGRGSSYNEQYF.

The rearrangement uses TRBV7-9 and TRBJ2-3, with D possibly being TRBD1 (5 bases). This CDR3 is built from 11 residues. Germline V gene sequence: CDR1 SEHNR, CDR2 FQNEAQ (reference sequence). Trimming took off 5 bases at V and 11 bases at J, with 11 bases between the two ends. CDR3 residues: CASSPLRGQYF. In DNA form, the CDR3 reads TGTGCCAGCAGCCCGCTTAGGGGGCAGTATTTT.

This clonotype has a handful of counts. The rearrangement joins TRBV20-1 to TRBJ2-1; a possible D gene is TRBD2 (6 bases). The CDR3 has 13 amino acids. Germline assignment: CDR1 DFQATT and CDR2 SNEGSKA (reference sequence). Trimming removed 5 bases at V and 5 bases at J, with 13 bases between. CDR3 DNA: TGCAGTGCTCCAAACCCGGGAGACAATGAGCAGTTCTTC. Translated: CSAPNPGDNEQFF.

This clonotype was recorded only once. The chain recombines TRBV5-1 with TRBJ2-5; D is unresolved. The J call may be mistaken, given a closer DNA end match to TRBJ2-7. This CDR3 spans 15 amino acids. Germline V gives CDR1 SGHRS, CDR2 YFSETQ. The CDR3 loop reads CASSLGASISYEQYF. The CDR3 DNA reads as TGCGCCAGCAGCTTGGGTGCCAGCATCTCCTACGAGCAGTACTTC.

This clonotype was seen just once. The chain carries TRBV28 and TRBJ2-3; 8 nucleotides align to TRBD2. The CDR3 length is 15 residues. CDR1 and CDR2 from the germline V gene are MDHEN and SYDVKM. With V trimmed by 2 bases and J by 5 bases, 6 bases remained unmatched. In DNA form, the CDR3 reads TGTGCCAGCAGTTTAATAGCGGGAAGACTAGATACGCAGTATTTT. Encoded protein: CASSLIAGRLDTQYF.

This chain links TRBV7-8 with TRBJ2-3, with 14 bases fitting TRBD2. Per germline, CDR1 SGHVS and CDR2 FQNEAQ. The junction had 5 bases not matched to a gene; V was cut back by 4 bases and J by 2 bases. This CDR3 comprises 17 residues. CDR3 DNA: TGTGCCAGCAGCTACCCGGGACTAGCGGGAGACACAGATACGCAGTATTTT. It codes for CASSYPGLAGDTDTQYF. The whole variable domain, filled in from reference TRBV7-8 and TRBJ2-3, reads GAGVSQSPRYKVAKRGQDVALRCDPISGHVSLFWYQQALGQGPEFLTYFQNEAQLDKSGLPSDRFFAERPEGSVSTLKIQRTQQEDSAVYLCASSYPGLAGDTDTQYFGPGTRLTVL.

The chain couples TRBV6-5 to TRBJ1-1, with 8 bases that match TRBD1. Germline lookup yields CDR1 MNHEY and CDR2 SVGAGI. V gave up 7 bases and J gave up 3 bases; unmatched junction bases: 7. This CDR3 spans 14 amino acids. The CDR3 nucleotides are TGTGCCAGCACCCCCTACAGGGGGGACACTGAAGCTTTCTTT. It translates to CASTPYRGDTEAFF.

This clonotype was found a few times. V is TRBV6-1 and J is TRBJ2-3; 7 bases agree with TRBD2. CDR3 size: 15 residues. CDR1 and CDR2 from the germline V gene are MNHNS and SASEGT. J lost 1 base, V lost 5 bases, and 6 bases had no gene match. The CDR3 DNA is TGTGCCAGCAGTCCTCTAGCGGCAGGCACAGATACGCAGTATTTT. Translation: CASSPLAAGTDTQYF.

The V and J genes are TRBV11-2 and TRBJ2-1; no firm D call. This CDR3 spans 12 amino acids. The ends were cut back, 0 bases at V and 7 bases at J, with 4 bases in the middle. The V gene's germline CDR1 is SGHAT and CDR2 FQNNGV. CDR3 coding DNA: TGTGCCAGCAGCTTAGAAACTAATGAGCAGTTCTTC. Protein: CASSLETNEQFF.

This clonotype came up many times. The chain recombines TRBV20-1 with TRBJ2-7, with 9 bases that match TRBD2. The CDR3 runs to 13 residues. Trimming at V came to 3 bases and at J to 5 bases, leaving 5 bases not matched to a gene. Germline CDR1 and CDR2: DFQATT and SNEGSKA (reference sequence). This CDR3 is CSARARTSDEQYF. CDR3 bases: TGCAGTGCTAGGGCCCGGACTAGCGACGAGCAGTACTTC.

This clonotype was counted a few times. The chain joins TRBV11-2 to TRBJ2-7; a possible D gene is TRBD2 (6 bases). V gave up 6 bases and J gave up 2 bases, with 17 bases separating them. The CDR3 is 15 residues long. In germline, CDR1 is SGHAT, CDR2 FQNNGV. CDR3 nucleotide sequence: TGTGCCAGCAGTCAGGTGGGCGGGAATACCTACGAGCAGTACTTC. Translation: CASSQVGGNTYEQYF.

This clonotype was recorded only once. The CDR3: CASSPQEREGLIDTQYF. CDR3 in DNA: TGTGCCAGCAGCCCCCAAGAGCGGGAGGGCCTGATAGATACGCAGTATTTT. V gene TRBV27 combines with J gene TRBJ2-3; 10 bases match TRBD2. Unmatched junction bases numbered 14, after V lost 6 bases and J lost 5 bases. Germline loops: CDR1 MNHEY, CDR2 SMNVEV (reference sequence). This CDR3 is built from 17 residues.

V usage is TRBV6-2 or TRBV6-3 and J usage is TRBJ1-5; D is uncertain. V was trimmed by 2 bases and J by 5 bases, leaving 10 bases between them. The CDR3 sequence is 14 residues long. CDR1 MNHEY and CDR2 SVGEGT come from the germline V gene. As DNA, the CDR3 is TGTGCCAGCAGTTACGGACGGGAAGATCAGCCCCAGCATTTT. Protein sequence: CASSYGREDQPQHF.

V is TRBV28 and J is TRBJ2-5; TRBD1 matches 8 bases. The CDR3 has 13 amino acids. CDR1 and CDR2 from the germline V gene are MDHEN and SYDVKM. V lost 6 bases and J lost 11; bases outside the gene matches: 11. As DNA, the CDR3 is TGTGCCAGCAGCAAACAGGGGGTAGGGGAGCAGTACTTC. This translates into CASSKQGVGEQYF.

The chain carries TRBV9 and TRBJ2-1, with 8 bases matching TRBD2. The trim removed 0 bases at V and 3 bases at J, leaving 5 bases unmatched. The CDR3 spans 16 residues. From germline, CDR1 is SGDLS and CDR2 YYNGEE. CDR3: CASSVGLAKNYNEQFF. As DNA, the CDR3 is TGTGCCAGCAGCGTAGGACTAGCGAAAAACTACAATGAGCAGTTCTTC.

The chain's CDR3 is CSARDPGDRGRNEQFF. CDR3 in DNA: TGCAGTGCTAGGGACCCGGGGGACAGGGGGCGCAATGAGCAGTTCTTC. The gene calls are TRBV20-1 and TRBJ2-1; 12 bases map to TRBD1. From germline, CDR1 is DFQATT and CDR2 SNEGSKA (reference sequence). The CDR3 sequence is 16 residues long. J was trimmed by 6 bases and V by 3 bases; bases with no gene match: 9.

Only a few counts were recorded for this clonotype. The chain employs TRBV19 and TRBJ2-7, with TRBD2 matching 9 bases. The CDR3 loop spans 14 amino acids. The V gene's germline CDR1 is LNHDA and CDR2 SQIVND (reference sequence). J was trimmed by 2 bases and V by 5 bases; bases with no gene match: 4. As DNA, the CDR3 is TGTGCCAGTAGTGTTGCTAGCGGGACCTACGAGCAGTACTTC. It yields the protein CASSVASGTYEQYF.

V is TRBV4-1 and J is TRBJ1-6; no definite D call. V was shortened by 2 bases and J by 4 bases, with 12 bases between the two germline ends. CDR1 is MGHRA and CDR2 is YSYEKL in the germline V gene. The CDR3 loop spans 16 amino acids. CDR3 sequence: CASSQFAVSYNSPLHF. CDR3 DNA sequence: TGCGCCAGCAGCCAATTTGCAGTCTCATATAATTCACCCCTCCACTTT.

Note on this clonotype: The junction differs from germline at one of its ends, possibly a read error. The J gene is TRBJ1-4, the V gene TRBV4-2, with a weak D call TRBD1 (5 bases). CDR1 and CDR2 from the germline V gene are LGHNA and YNFKEQ. This CDR3 has 12 residues. In DNA, the CDR3 is TGTGCCAGCAGCCAAGTGGGGGAAAGACTGTTTTTT. It yields the protein CASSQVGERLFF.

This clonotype was counted a few times. The chain employs TRBV2 and TRBJ1-5; no reliable D call. The V and J ends lost 5 bases and 6 bases respectively, with 14 bases between them. The germline V gene encodes CDR1 SNHLY and CDR2 FYNNEI. The CDR3 is 14 amino acids. CDR3 DNA: TGTGCCAGCAGTTATAGTGGTTTGGGTCAGCCCCAGCATTTT. Its protein product is CASSYSGLGQPQHF.

The genes are TRBV18 and TRBJ1-1; the D is unclear. In germline, CDR1 is KGHSH, CDR2 LQKENI. The length of the CDR3 is 13 residues. Trimming took off 2 bases at V and 6 bases at J, with 10 bases between the two ends. CDR3 in amino acids: CASSPGRNSEAFF. The CDR3 coding sequence is TGTGCCAGCTCACCAGGGAGAAACTCTGAAGCTTTCTTT.

The J gene is TRBJ2-4, the V gene TRBV20-1; 7 bases align to TRBD2. The J call may be faulty, since TRBJ2-7 better matches the DNA end. Germline assignment: CDR1 DFQATT and CDR2 SNEGSKA (reference sequence). This CDR3 has 13 residues. Here the CDR3 DNA reads TGCAGTGCTTTCCCGACTAGCAGCTACGAGCAGTACTTC. It translates to CSAFPTSSYEQYF.

The chain has TRBV7-2 and TRBJ2-3, with D possibly TRBD1 on 6 matching bases. Germline assignment: CDR1 SGHTA and CDR2 FQGNSA. Trimming removed 5 bases at V and 1 base at J, with 10 bases between. The CDR3 runs to 14 residues. CDR3 nucleotides: TGTGCCAGCAGCACCTACAGGGGCACAGATACGCAGTATTTT. Translating it yields CASSTYRGTDTQYF.